Listed below are T cell receptor beta chains from one sample, sequenced in a study of blood T cell repertoires in COVID-19. Assay: immunoSEQ multiplex PCR; the TCRdb copy retains only in-frame clones and omits some. The repertoire holds fewer than 700,000 clones, with 85% to 90% as singletons. Material: peripheral blood. The origin of the receptors is a woman aged 50 to 65 with COVID-19, enrolled during active disease. Both conserved end residues are part of each CDR3. The D gene is left open where the match is weak. Clone sizes are given selectively: once, few, many, or a class where the clone is expanded.

d_call	clone_size	v_call	j_call	cdr3_nt	cdr3_aa
-	-	TRBV21-1	TRBJ2-2	TGTGCCAGGGCCGGGACAGGAGGCATCGGGGAGCTGTTTTTT	CARAGTGGIGELFF
TRBD2	-	TRBV2	TRBJ2-5	TGTGCCAGCAGTGAAATAGCGGGGGTCGGAGAGACCCAGTACTTC	CASSEIAGVGETQYF
-	-	TRBV5-5	TRBJ1-1	TGTGCCAGCATCTTAGGGGGCACTGAAGCTTTCTTT	CASILGGTEAFF
TRBD1	-	TRBV5-1	TRBJ1-3	TGCGCCAGCAGCCTTACAGGGGGCTCTGGAAACACCATATATTTT	CASSLTGGSGNTIYF
TRBD2	-	TRBV10-2	TRBJ2-1	TGCGCCAGCTTGTTGAGCGGGGGAAGCTACAATGAGCAGTTCTTC	CASLLSGGSYNEQFF
TRBD1	-	TRBV7-2	TRBJ1-2	TGTGCCAGCAGCTTAGACACAGGGGGTAGCTATGGCTACACCTTC	CASSLDTGGSYGYTF
TRBD2	-	TRBV7-3	TRBJ2-2	TGTGCCAGCAGCTCTACTAGCGTAAGCGGGGAGCTGTTTTTT	CASSSTSVSGELFF
-	-	TRBV6-5	TRBJ1-6	TGTGCCAGCAGTTACCGACAGTATAATTCACCCCTCCACTTT	CASSYRQYNSPLHF
-	-	TRBV6-5	TRBJ1-1	TGTGCCAGCAGTTTCAGGGATGGCACTGAAGCTTTCTTT	CASSFRDGTEAFF
-	-	TRBV27	TRBJ2-2	TGTGCCAGCAGTTTATTTCGGGGTGGCACCGGGGAGCTGTTTTTT	CASSLFRGGTGELFF
-	-	TRBV11-2	TRBJ1-2	TGTGCCAGCAGCTTACACTCTAACTATGGCTACACCTTC	CASSLHSNYGYTF
-	-	TRBV2	TRBJ1-3	TGTGCCAGCAGTGAATCCCGAGGCAGGGCTGGAAACACCATATATTTT	CASSESRGRAGNTIYF
-	-	TRBV7-6	TRBJ1-3	TGTGCCAGCAGCTTAGCTCCAGCGAGCTCTGGAAACACCATATATTTT	CASSLAPASSGNTIYF
-	-	TRBV30	TRBJ1-2	TGTGCCTGGAGTGTACTAGGGTCGGGCTACACCTTC	CAWSVLGSGYTF
TRBD1	-	TRBV29-1	TRBJ1-4	TGCAGCGTGGGCGACAGGGGCGTAGGTGAAAAACTGTTTTTT	CSVGDRGVGEKLFF
TRBD1	-	TRBV18	TRBJ1-5	TGTGCCAGCTCACCTAAAGGACAGGGGGTTCAGCCCCAGCATTTT	CASSPKGQGVQPQHF
-	-	TRBV5-6	TRBJ1-5	TGTGCCAGCAGCCCAAATCAGGGAGGTTTAGGTCAGCCCCAGCATTTT	CASSPNQGGLGQPQHF
TRBD1	-	TRBV27	TRBJ1-1	TGTGCCAGCAGTTCGGGACAGGGGGCCGCTGAAGCTTTCTTT	CASSSGQGAAEAFF
-	-	TRBV2	TRBJ2-1	TGTGCCAGCAGTGAACTAGGAGGGGTGTGGAATGAGCAGTTCTTC	CASSELGGVWNEQFF
TRBD1	once	TRBV15	TRBJ2-7	TGTGCCACCAGCAAGGGACAGGGGGTCGACGAGCAGTACTTC	CATSKGQGVDEQYF
-	-	TRBV28	TRBJ1-1	TGTGCCAGCAGGCAAGCCCAGAACACTGAAGCTTTCTTT	CASRQAQNTEAFF
TRBD2	-	TRBV7-9	TRBJ2-3	TGTGCCAGCAGTTCCTCGGGGGGTTTCACAGATACGCAGTATTTT	CASSSSGGFTDTQYF
TRBD1	-	TRBV10-2	TRBJ1-1	TGCGCCACGAGGGGGCAGGGGGCGGAAGCTTTCTTT	CATRGQGAEAFF
-	-	TRBV5-1	TRBJ1-4	TGCGCCAGCAGCTTGGCAGAGGATGAAAAACTGTTTTTT	CASSLAEDEKLFF
-	-	TRBV6-5	TRBJ1-1	TGTGCCAGCAGTTACTCAAGAGAGGGTTCTGAAGCTTTCTTT	CASSYSREGSEAFF
-	-	TRBV10-3	TRBJ1-2	TGTGCCATCAGTTTGAGGGATGACTATGGCTACACCTTC	CAISLRDDYGYTF
TRBD2	-	TRBV6-1	TRBJ2-5	TGTGCCAGCAGTGAGGGAGGGATCCAAGAGACCCAGTACTTC	CASSEGGIQETQYF
TRBD2	once	TRBV12-5	TRBJ2-1	TGTGCTAGTGGTTTAGACCTAGCGGGGGCTCAAAGAAAGTTCTTC	CASGLDLAGAQRKFF
-	-	TRBV19	TRBJ2-2	TGTGCCAGTAGTTCCCAGGGGGGAATCGGGGAGCTGTTTTTT	CASSSQGGIGELFF
TRBD2	-	TRBV28	TRBJ2-3	TGTGCCAGCAGTAAGGGACTAGCGGGGATTTGGAAGCAGTATTTT	CASSKGLAGIWKQYF
-	-	TRBV24-1	TRBJ1-3	TGTGCCACCAGTGCCAACTCTGGAAACACCATATATTTT	CATSANSGNTIYF
TRBD1	-	TRBV19	TRBJ2-3	TGTGCCAGTAGCCCTCGGGACAGTTACACAGATACGCAGTATTTT	CASSPRDSYTDTQYF
-	-	TRBV4-1	TRBJ2-5	TGCGCCAGCAGCCAAGAAGAATCGGGGTACCAAGAGACCCAGTACTTC	CASSQEESGYQETQYF
-	-	TRBV5-4	TRBJ1-4	TGTGCCAGCAGCTCCCGGACAGCAAATGAAAAACTGTTTTTT	CASSSRTANEKLFF
TRBD1	-	TRBV4-2	TRBJ1-2	TGTGCCAGCAGCCAAGATTGGCGCCAGGGGGCGCGGGGCTACACCTTC	CASSQDWRQGARGYTF
TRBD1	-	TRBV6-2/TRBV6-3	TRBJ1-1	TGTGCCAGCAGTTTACAGGGGGCAGACACTGAAGCTTTCTTT	CASSLQGADTEAFF
-	once	TRBV12-5	TRBJ1-1	TGTGCTAGTGGTTTGGTACAGGGAGTAGGTGAGACTGAAGCTTTCTTT	CASGLVQGVGETEAFF
TRBD1	few	TRBV3-1/TRBV3-2	TRBJ1-1	TGTGCCAGCAGCCTAGTGGAGGGACAGGGGGAAGCTTTCTTT	CASSLVEGQGEAFF
TRBD1	once	TRBV24-1	TRBJ2-1	TGTGCCACCAGTGATTTCTCGGGGGACAGGGGTAGGGATGAGCAGTTCTTC	CATSDFSGDRGRDEQFF
-	-	TRBV18	TRBJ1-6	TGTGCCAGCTCACGCTCGGCGGAGACGGGGTCACCCCTCCACTTT	CASSRSAETGSPLHF
-	-	TRBV4-1	TRBJ1-3	TGCGCCAGCAGCCAAGAAGGCCAGAACGCAGGCTCTGGAAACACCATATATTTT	CASSQEGQNAGSGNTIYF
-	-	TRBV19	TRBJ2-7	TGTGCCAGTAGTATGGCCACCTCGGAGCAGTACTTC	CASSMATSEQYF
TRBD1	-	TRBV20-1	TRBJ2-1	TGCAGTGCTGGACAGGGGTTTGAGCAGTTCTTC	CSAGQGFEQFF
-	-	TRBV5-1	TRBJ2-6	TGCGCCAGCAGCTTGGACCAATACGGCTCTGGGGCCAACGTCCTGACTTTC	CASSLDQYGSGANVLTF
TRBD1	few	TRBV30	TRBJ1-4	TGTGCCTGGAGCCGGGACAGGGGAGACGAAAAACTGTTTTTT	CAWSRDRGDEKLFF
-	-	TRBV2	TRBJ1-3	TGTGCCAGCAGTTTGTCAGGATCCTCTGGAAACACCATATATTTT	CASSLSGSSGNTIYF
-	once	TRBV21-1	TRBJ1-6	TGTGCCAGCACCCGGGGGCAGGGCGGGAGAGACCTCCACTTT	CASTRGQGGRDLHF
TRBD2	-	TRBV9	TRBJ2-1	TGTGCCAGCAGCGTAGCCTCCCTAGCGGCCGAGCAGTTCTTC	CASSVASLAAEQFF
-	-	TRBV6-5	TRBJ1-3	TGTGCCAGCAGTTACTCGATGGGAGTAACTGGAAACACCATATATTTT	CASSYSMGVTGNTIYF
TRBD2	-	TRBV2	TRBJ2-1	TGTGCCAGCAGTGTAGCGGGGGGTCCTTGGGGCAATGAGCAGTTCTTC	CASSVAGGPWGNEQFF
-	-	TRBV13	TRBJ1-5	TGTGCCAGCAGCTCCCAAGCGGGGCCCCAGCATTTT	CASSSQAGPQHF
TRBD2	-	TRBV20-1	TRBJ2-7	TGCAGTGCTAGTGAACAGACTAGCGGGGGCCCCTACGAGCAGTACTTC	CSASEQTSGGPYEQYF
-	few	TRBV28	TRBJ1-1	TGTGCCAGCAGTTTGGGGGCAGGCATGAACACTGAAGCTTTCTTT	CASSLGAGMNTEAFF